The next 30 T cell receptor beta chains were all read from a single sample in a study of PD-1 blockade in classical Hodgkin lymphoma. Clones were read by immunoSEQ multiplex PCR, and TCRdb kept only the in-frame ones, dropping some. Among some 43,000 clones listed, around 87% were seen once. In every patient, relapse followed autologous stem cell transplantation, while exposure to brentuximab vedotin differed. The material was peripheral blood mononuclear cells (PBMCs), obtained before the second cycle of nivolumab. These receptors came from a human donor with classical Hodgkin lymphoma.

The chain joins TRBV28 to TRBJ2-1; 8 bases are shared with TRBD1. This CDR3 has 15 residues. The germline V gene encodes CDR1 MDHEN and CDR2 SYDVKM. Trimming took 2 bases from V and 2 from J; bases not matched to a gene: 2. The CDR3 region is CASSLIQGAYNEQFF. Here the CDR3 DNA reads TGTGCCAGCAGTTTAATACAGGGGGCCTACAATGAGCAGTTCTTC.

The V call is TRBV28, the J call TRBJ1-3; D not certain. This CDR3 is 14 amino acids long. Germline CDR1 and CDR2: MDHEN and SYDVKM. V gave up 6 bases and J gave up 0 bases, with 9 bases separating them. The CDR3 DNA follows: TGTGCCAGCAGCCGCGATTTCTCTGGAAACACCATATATTTT. Amino acid sequence: CASSRDFSGNTIYF.

Comments on this clone: The junction differs from germline at one of its ends, possibly a read error. This chain uses TRBV7-7 with TRBJ2-2; 9 nucleotides match TRBD1. The CDR3 length is 14 residues. Germline V CDR1 and CDR2: SSHAT, FNYEAQ (reference sequence). The CDR3 spells CASRKQGQGGELFF. The CDR3 DNA sequence: TGTGCTAGCAGAAAACAGGGACAGGGCGGGGAGCTGTTTTTT.

This clone was counted once. V and J are TRBV9 and TRBJ2-7; TRBD1 agrees at 7 bases. Germline trimming cut 4 bases from V and 5 bases from J; bases unmatched to any gene: 6. The CDR3 is made up of 13 amino acids. From germline, CDR1 is SGDLS and CDR2 YYNGEE. The CDR3 region has the DNA TGTGCCAGCAGCCCAGCCACAGGGGACGAGCAGTACTTC. Protein sequence: CASSPATGDEQYF.

The rearrangement joins TRBV4-1 to TRBJ2-7, with 15 bases lining up with TRBD2. CDR1 and CDR2 (germline): MGHRA, YSYEKL. CDR3 size: 16 residues. V trimming: 5 bases; J trimming: 4 bases; junction bases outside the gene matches: 6. The CDR3 sequence is CASSSRTSGGGYEQYF. The CDR3, as DNA: TGCGCCAGCAGCTCGCGGACTAGCGGGGGGGGGTACGAGCAGTACTTC.

V and J are TRBV7-8 and TRBJ2-4; a possible D gene is TRBD2 (7 bases). The CDR3 runs 15 residues. The V gene's germline CDR1 is SGHVS and CDR2 FQNEAQ. V lost 6 bases and J 8 bases, leaving 20 bases between the germline ends. CDR3 DNA: TGTGCCAGCAGTCCTAGGGGGGGGCAGGGAGACATTCAGTACTTC. This translates into CASSPRGGQGDIQYF.

The chain combines TRBV18 with TRBJ2-1, with 9 bases aligning to TRBD2. Germline V lookup: CDR1 KGHSH, CDR2 LQKENI. V lost 2 bases to trimming and J lost 5 bases; unmatched junction nucleotides: 16. CDR3 size: 19 residues. CDR3 region: CASSPKGFAGGPLNNEQFF. Here the CDR3 DNA reads TGTGCCAGCTCACCAAAAGGTTTTGCGGGGGGGCCTCTGAACAATGAGCAGTTCTTC.

The chain is built from TRBV6-1 and TRBJ1-5, with 7 nucleotides matching TRBD1. This CDR3 spans 14 amino acids. The V gene's germline CDR1 is MNHNS and CDR2 SASEGT. Trimming at V came to 7 bases and at J to 4 bases, leaving 7 bases not matched to a gene. The CDR3 DNA reads TGTGCCAGCAACCTGAGGACAGGAAATCAGCCCCAGCATTTT. Translating gives CASNLRTGNQPQHF.

The chain's CDR3 is CASSQGQGPDAEAFF. DNA for the CDR3: TGCGCCAGCAGCCAGGGACAAGGACCCGACGCTGAAGCTTTCTTT. The gene calls are TRBV4-1 and TRBJ1-1; weak D call: TRBD1 (6 bases). V lost 3 bases and J lost 6, with 17 bases in between. The CDR3 runs 15 residues. Germline CDR1 MGHRA, CDR2 YSYEKL.

V is TRBV14 and J is TRBJ1-1; D is unclear. The CDR3 runs 13 residues. CDR1 and CDR2 (germline): SGHDN, FVKESK. Trimming took 3 bases from V and 2 from J, leaving 7 bases between them. The CDR3: CASSHKGNTEAFF. As DNA, the CDR3 is TGTGCCAGCAGCCACAAGGGAAACACTGAAGCTTTCTTT.

V and J are TRBV6-1 and TRBJ1-5; weak D call: TRBD1 (6 bases). Germline values: CDR1 MNHNS, CDR2 SASEGT. The CDR3 totals 14 residues. Trimming cost V 6 bases and J 4 bases, with 13 bases left between them. This CDR3 reads CASRGTPENQPQHF. CDR3 DNA: TGTGCCAGCAGGGGGACACCGGAAAATCAGCCCCAGCATTTT.

This chain joins TRBV11-2 and TRBJ1-5; unclear D gene. Trimming pared 4 bases from V and 0 bases from J, leaving 10 bases between. The CDR3 loop spans 15 amino acids. The germline V gene encodes CDR1 SGHAT and CDR2 FQNNGV. This chain's CDR3 is CASSSGIDSNQPQHF. The CDR3 region has the DNA TGTGCCAGCAGCTCCGGCATCGATAGCAATCAGCCCCAGCATTTT.

This sequence joins TRBV28 and TRBJ1-2, with a possible D match to TRBD1 (5 bases). Trimming took 8 bases from V and 2 from J, leaving 21 bases between them. Looked up from germline, CDR1 is MDHEN and CDR2 is SYDVKM. The CDR3 length is 16 residues. The CDR3 DNA sequence: TGTGCCAGCCTAAATCGGGGCCAGGGTGCCAACTATGGCTACACCTTC. Its translation: CASLNRGQGANYGYTF.

This clone has a single count. This chain uses TRBV6-9 with TRBJ2-1, with D perhaps TRBD2 (6 bases). CDR1 is MNHGY and CDR2 is SVAAGI in the germline V gene. The CDR3 length is 16 residues. V gave up 2 bases and J gave up 0 bases, with 11 bases separating them. CDR3 in DNA: TGTGCCAGCAGTTATCGCGCGGGAAGCTCCTACAATGAGCAGTTCTTC. It is translated as CASSYRAGSSYNEQFF.

In nucleotides, the CDR3 is TGTGCCAGTAGTAACCGGGACTGGTATAGCAATCAGCCCCAGCATTTT. Amino acid sequence: CASSNRDWYSNQPQHF. The chain recombines TRBV19 with TRBJ1-5; D is perhaps TRBD1 (5 bases). The CDR3 runs 16 residues. The V and J ends lost 4 bases and 0 bases respectively, with 13 bases between them. Germline CDR1 and CDR2: LNHDA and SQIVND (reference sequence).

The chain uses TRBV18 and TRBJ1-1; 7 bases line up with TRBD1. This CDR3 comprises 15 residues. The J segment lost 1 base and the V segment lost 5 bases, leaving 7 bases of the junction unmatched. Germline V gene sequence: CDR1 KGHSH, CDR2 LQKENI. DNA for the CDR3: TGTGCCAGCTCAACCCGACAGGGAGCGAACACTGAAGCTTTCTTT. It codes for CASSTRQGANTEAFF.

Only a few counts were recorded for this clone. Here the CDR3 reads CASGLKETQYF. The CDR3, as DNA: TGTGCCAGCGGCCTAAAAGAGACCCAGTACTTC. V and J are TRBV27 and TRBJ2-5; D uncertain. Between the trimmed V and J ends, which lost 8 bases and 3 bases, there was a span of 7 bases. Per the germline V gene, CDR1 is MNHEY and CDR2 is SMNVEV (reference sequence). The CDR3 runs 11 residues.

The V gene is TRBV18, the J gene TRBJ2-7; tentatively, D is TRBD1 (6 bases). With 6 bases removed from V and 6 bases from J, the gap between germline ends came to 18 bases. CDR1 and CDR2 (germline): KGHSH, LQKENI. The CDR3 runs 14 residues. The CDR3 DNA reads TGTGCCAGCTCCCAGGGCCCAGGGGTAAGCGAGCAGTACTTC. Translated: CASSQGPGVSEQYF. Full variable domain (remainder filled in from reference TRBV18 and TRBJ2-7): NAGVMQNPRHLVRRRGQEARLRCSPMKGHSHVYWYRQLPEEGLKFMVYLQKENIIDESGMPKERFSAEFPKEGPSILRIQQVVRGDSAAYFCASSQGPGVSEQYFGPGTRLTVT.

This clone was observed once. The chain joins TRBV11-2 to TRBJ2-7; no firm D call. Germline values: CDR1 SGHAT, CDR2 FQNNGV. The V gene lost 4 bases and the J gene lost 0 bases, with 1 base spanning the gap. CDR3 size: 11 residues. CDR3 region: CASSYSYEQYF. The CDR3 region has the DNA TGTGCCAGCAGCTACTCCTACGAGCAGTACTTC.

The rearrangement links TRBV27 to TRBJ2-2, with 8 bases fitting TRBD1. V was clipped by 6 bases and J by 2 bases; unmatched bases: 5. CDR3 length: 15 amino acids. In germline, CDR1 is MNHEY, CDR2 SMNVEV (reference sequence). The CDR3 region is CASRSDRGNTGELFF. Here the CDR3 DNA reads TGTGCCAGCAGGAGCGACAGGGGAAACACCGGGGAGCTGTTTTTT.

This sequence joins TRBV9 and TRBJ1-2; 8 bases fit TRBD1. Trimming removed 4 bases from V and 8 bases from J; junction bases left unmatched: 10. CDR3 length: 14 residues. From germline, CDR1 is SGDLS and CDR2 YYNGEE. Here the CDR3 reads CASSIGTGPQGYTF. The DNA for the CDR3 is TGTGCCAGCAGCATCGGGACAGGCCCCCAGGGCTACACCTTC.

V and J are TRBV13 and TRBJ2-2; 12 bases match TRBD1. The CDR3 extends over 18 amino acids. The J segment lost 3 bases and the V segment lost 5 bases, leaving 10 bases of the junction unmatched. Germline V CDR1 and CDR2: PRHDT, FYEKMQ (reference sequence). The CDR3 DNA sequence: TGTGCCAGCAGCACACCCGGGACAGGGGGCCCTTACACCGGGGAGCTGTTTTTT. It codes for CASSTPGTGGPYTGELFF.

CDR3 loop: CASSVAGGGTDTQYF. In DNA, the CDR3 is TGTGCCAGTAGTGTAGCGGGAGGAGGGACAGATACGCAGTATTTT. The J gene is TRBJ2-3, the V gene TRBV19; 10 bases map to TRBD2. The CDR3 is 15 residues long. V dropped 5 bases and J dropped 3; count of bases not matched to a gene: 5. Germline CDR1 LNHDA, CDR2 SQIVND (reference sequence).

The chain uses TRBV9 and TRBJ1-2, with D maybe TRBD1 (6 bases). Between the trimmed V and J ends, which lost 4 bases and 4 bases, there was a span of 17 bases. The germline V gene has CDR1 SGDLS and CDR2 YYNGEE. CDR3 length equals 15 residues. The CDR3, as DNA: TGTGCCAGCAGCCCCGACCGGACAGAACTCTATGGCTACACCTTC. Translating it yields CASSPDRTELYGYTF.

This clone appeared a single time. The chain links TRBV10-3 to TRBJ2-1; 9 positions agree with TRBD2. The germline V gene has CDR1 ENHRY and CDR2 SYGVKD. This CDR3 is built from 19 residues. After removal of 2 bases from V and 0 bases from J, the junction contained 11 bases not matched to a gene. The CDR3 nucleotides read TGTGCCATCAGTGAGGGCGGCCTAGCGGGGTTTAGCTCCTACAATGAGCAGTTCTTC. This codes for CAISEGGLAGFSSYNEQFF.

The chain couples TRBV29-1 to TRBJ2-1; 9 bases fit TRBD1. After removal of 1 base from V and 3 bases from J, the junction contained 4 bases not matched to a gene. This CDR3 has 15 residues. Germline lookup yields CDR1 SQVTM and CDR2 ANQGSEA. The CDR3 sequence: CSVEAETGGYNEQFF. DNA for the CDR3: TGCAGCGTTGAAGCTGAGACAGGGGGCTACAATGAGCAGTTCTTC.

The chain uses TRBV7-8 and TRBJ1-4; 10 positions agree with TRBD1. Germline lookup yields CDR1 SGHVS and CDR2 FQNEAQ. The CDR3 covers 16 residues. V shed 3 bases, J shed 2 bases, and the junction held 3 bases outside the gene matches. CDR3 region: CASSLGQGRTNEKLFF. CDR3 sequence (DNA): TGTGCCAGCAGCTTGGGACAGGGGAGGACTAATGAAAAACTGTTTTTT.

The rearrangement joins TRBV14 to TRBJ2-1; a possible D gene is TRBD2 (5 bases). CDR3 length equals 14 residues. V was cut by 0 bases and J by 10 bases, with 13 bases left in between. Germline loops: CDR1 SGHDN, CDR2 FVKESK. The CDR3 loop reads CASSQDNIAYEQFF. In DNA form, the CDR3 reads TGTGCCAGCAGCCAAGATAATATAGCGTACGAGCAGTTCTTC.

V usage is TRBV9 and J usage is TRBJ1-1; D is perhaps TRBD1 (6 bases). Trimming stripped 2 bases from V and 1 base from J, with 15 bases between. CDR1 and CDR2 (germline): SGDLS, YYNGEE. This CDR3 spans 16 amino acids. The CDR3 loop reads CASSVSSGVENTEAFF. The CDR3 nucleotides read TGTGCCAGCAGCGTTAGCTCAGGGGTGGAGAACACTGAAGCTTTCTTT.

The chain is built from TRBV5-6 and TRBJ2-3, with a tentative D call TRBD2 (5 bases). Germline V gene sequence: CDR1 SGHDT, CDR2 YYEEEE. This CDR3 spans 15 amino acids. The germline V and J ends were trimmed by 2 bases and 4 bases, with 14 bases remaining between them. Written as DNA, the CDR3 is TGTGCCAGCAGCTTAGCGGAGTGGGTAGCAGATACGCAGTATTTT. This translates into CASSLAEWVADTQYF.